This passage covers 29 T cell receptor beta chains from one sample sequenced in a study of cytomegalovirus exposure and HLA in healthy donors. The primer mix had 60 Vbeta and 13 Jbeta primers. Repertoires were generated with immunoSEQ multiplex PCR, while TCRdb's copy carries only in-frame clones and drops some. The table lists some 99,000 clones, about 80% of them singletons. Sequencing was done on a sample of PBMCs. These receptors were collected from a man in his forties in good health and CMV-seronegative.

In nucleotides, the CDR3 is TGTGCCAGCAGTTTTACCATGACCCTCAGGGAGCAGTACTTC. It is translated as CASSFTMTLREQYF. The rearrangement joins TRBV27 to TRBJ2-7; D is uncertain. Germline CDR1 is MNHEY and CDR2 is SMNVEV (reference sequence). V lost 3 bases and J 7 bases, leaving 16 bases between the germline ends. CDR3 length: 14 residues.

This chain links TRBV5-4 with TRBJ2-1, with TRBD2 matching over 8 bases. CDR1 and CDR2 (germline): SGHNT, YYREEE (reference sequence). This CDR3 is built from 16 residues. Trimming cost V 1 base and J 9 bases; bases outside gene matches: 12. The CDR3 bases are TGTGCCAGCAGCTTGTCCTCTGCGGGGGGTTTTTTTGAGCAGTTCTTC. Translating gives CASSLSSAGGFFEQFF.

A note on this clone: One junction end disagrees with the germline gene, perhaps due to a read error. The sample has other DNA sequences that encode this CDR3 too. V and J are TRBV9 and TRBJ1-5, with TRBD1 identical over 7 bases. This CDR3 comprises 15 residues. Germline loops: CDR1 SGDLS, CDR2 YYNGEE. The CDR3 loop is CASSVTGEDNQPQHF. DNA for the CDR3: TGTGCCAGTAGCGTAACAGGGGAGGACAATCAGCCCCAGCATTTT.

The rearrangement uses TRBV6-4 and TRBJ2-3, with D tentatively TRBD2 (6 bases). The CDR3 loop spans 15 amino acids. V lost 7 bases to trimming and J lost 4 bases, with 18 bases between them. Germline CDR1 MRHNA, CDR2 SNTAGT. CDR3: CASKAVRRESDTQYF. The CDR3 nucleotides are TGTGCCAGCAAGGCGGTTCGCCGGGAGTCAGATACGCAGTATTTT.

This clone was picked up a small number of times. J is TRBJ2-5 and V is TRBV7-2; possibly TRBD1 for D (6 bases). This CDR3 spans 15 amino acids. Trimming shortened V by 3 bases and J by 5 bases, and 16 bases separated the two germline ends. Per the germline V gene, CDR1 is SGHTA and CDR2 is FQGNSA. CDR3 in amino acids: CASSFGTGYWETQYF. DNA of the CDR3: TGTGCCAGCAGCTTTGGTACAGGGTATTGGGAGACCCAGTACTTC.

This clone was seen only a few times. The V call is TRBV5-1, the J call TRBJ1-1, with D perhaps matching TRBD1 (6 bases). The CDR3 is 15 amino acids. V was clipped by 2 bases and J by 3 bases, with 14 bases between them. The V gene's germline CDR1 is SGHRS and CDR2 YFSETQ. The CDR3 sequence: CASSLAAGAHTEAFF. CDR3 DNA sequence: TGCGCCAGCAGCTTAGCGGCAGGGGCCCACACTGAAGCTTTCTTT.

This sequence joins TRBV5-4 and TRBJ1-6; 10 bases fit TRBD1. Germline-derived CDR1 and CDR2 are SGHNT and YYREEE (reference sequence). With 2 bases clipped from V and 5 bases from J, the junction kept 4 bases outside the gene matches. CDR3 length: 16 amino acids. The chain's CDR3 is CASSLTGQGNNSPLHF. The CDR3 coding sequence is TGTGCCAGCAGCTTAACGGGACAGGGGAATAATTCACCCCTCCACTTT.

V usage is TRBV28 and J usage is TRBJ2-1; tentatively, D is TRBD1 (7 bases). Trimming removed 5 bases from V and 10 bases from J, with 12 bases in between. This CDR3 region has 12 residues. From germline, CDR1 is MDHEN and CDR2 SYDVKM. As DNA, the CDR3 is TGTGCCAGCAGTCGGACAGGAGGGGAGCAGTTCTTC. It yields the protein CASSRTGGEQFF. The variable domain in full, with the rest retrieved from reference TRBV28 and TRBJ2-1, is DVKVTQSSRYLVKRTGEKVFLECVQDMDHENMFWYRQDPGLGLRLIYFSYDVKMKEKGDIPEGYSVSREKKERFSLILESASTNQTSMYLCASSRTGGEQFFGPGTRLTVL.

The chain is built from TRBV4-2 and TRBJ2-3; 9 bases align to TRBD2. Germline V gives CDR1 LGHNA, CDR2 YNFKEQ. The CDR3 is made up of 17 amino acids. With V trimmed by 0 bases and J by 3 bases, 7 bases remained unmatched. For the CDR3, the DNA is TGTGCCAGCAGCCAAGACCCGGGCGGGGGGGCGACAGATACGCAGTATTTT. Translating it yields CASSQDPGGGATDTQYF.

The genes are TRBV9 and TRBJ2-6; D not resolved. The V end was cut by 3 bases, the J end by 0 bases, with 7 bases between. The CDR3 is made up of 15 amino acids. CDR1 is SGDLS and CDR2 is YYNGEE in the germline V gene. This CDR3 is CASSARVSGANVLTF. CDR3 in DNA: TGTGCCAGCAGCGCCCGTGTCTCTGGGGCCAACGTCCTGACTTTC. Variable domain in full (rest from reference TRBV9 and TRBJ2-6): DSGVTQTPKHLITATGQRVTLRCSPRSGDLSVYWYQQSLDQGLQFLIQYYNGEERAKGNILERFSAQQFPDLHSELNLSSLELGDSALYFCASSARVSGANVLTFGAGSRLTVL.

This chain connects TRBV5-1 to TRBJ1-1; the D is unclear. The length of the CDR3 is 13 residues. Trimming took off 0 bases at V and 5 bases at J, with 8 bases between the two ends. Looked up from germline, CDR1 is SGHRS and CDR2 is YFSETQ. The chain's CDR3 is CASSLGQKTEAFF. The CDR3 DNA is TGCGCCAGCAGCTTGGGTCAGAAGACTGAAGCTTTCTTT. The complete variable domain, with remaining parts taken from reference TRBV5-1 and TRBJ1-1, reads KAGVTQTPRYLIKTRGQQVTLSCSPISGHRSVSWYQQTPGQGLQFLFEYFSETQRNKGNFPGRFSGRQFSNSRSEMNVSTLELGDSALYLCASSLGQKTEAFFGQGTRLTVV.

CDR3 coding DNA: TGTGCCAGCACCCCGGGGGGGGGATCCCACAATGAGCAGTTCTTC. Amino acid sequence: CASTPGGGSHNEQFF. This rearrangement joins TRBV5-4 to TRBJ2-1, with 8 positions matching TRBD2. Germline V lookup: CDR1 SGHNT, CDR2 YYREEE (reference sequence). The V and J ends lost 6 bases and 5 bases, in that order; junction bases with no gene match: 10. This CDR3 contains 15 residues. Based on the CDR3 plus reference TRBV5-4 and TRBJ2-1, the full variable domain is ETGVTQSPTHLIKTRGQQVTLRCSSQSGHNTVSWYQQALGQGPQFIFQYYREEENGRGNFPPRFSGLQFPNYSSELNVNALELDDSALYLCASTPGGGSHNEQFFGPGTRLTVL.

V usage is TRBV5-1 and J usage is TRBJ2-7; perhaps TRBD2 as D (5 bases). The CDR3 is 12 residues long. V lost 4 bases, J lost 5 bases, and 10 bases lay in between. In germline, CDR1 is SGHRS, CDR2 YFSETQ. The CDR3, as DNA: TGCGCCAGCAGCCCACTCGGGAACGAGCAGTACTTC. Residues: CASSPLGNEQYF. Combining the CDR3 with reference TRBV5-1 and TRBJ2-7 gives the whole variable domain KAGVTQTPRYLIKTRGQQVTLSCSPISGHRSVSWYQQTPGQGLQFLFEYFSETQRNKGNFPGRFSGRQFSNSRSEMNVSTLELGDSALYLCASSPLGNEQYFGPGTRLTVT.

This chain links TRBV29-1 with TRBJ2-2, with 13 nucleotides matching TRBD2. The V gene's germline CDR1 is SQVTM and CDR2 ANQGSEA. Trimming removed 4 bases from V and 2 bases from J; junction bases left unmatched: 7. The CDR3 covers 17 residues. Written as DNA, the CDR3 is TGCAGCGTTGGGGACGGGACTAGCGGGGTTAACACCGGGGAGCTGTTTTTT. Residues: CSVGDGTSGVNTGELFF.

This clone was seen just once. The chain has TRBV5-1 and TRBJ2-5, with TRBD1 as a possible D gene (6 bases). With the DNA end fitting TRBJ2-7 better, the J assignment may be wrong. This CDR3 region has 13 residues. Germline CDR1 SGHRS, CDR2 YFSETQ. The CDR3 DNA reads TGCGCCAGCAGCTCCCGGGACACCTACGAGCAGTACTTC. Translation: CASSSRDTYEQYF.

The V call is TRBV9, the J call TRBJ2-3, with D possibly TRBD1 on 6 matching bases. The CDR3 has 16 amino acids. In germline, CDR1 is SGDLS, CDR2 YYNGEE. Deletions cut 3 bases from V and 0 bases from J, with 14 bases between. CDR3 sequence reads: CASSGPLRGSTDTQYF. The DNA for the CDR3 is TGTGCCAGCAGCGGACCCTTGAGGGGGAGCACAGATACGCAGTATTTT. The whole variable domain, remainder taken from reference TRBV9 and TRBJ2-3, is DSGVTQTPKHLITATGQRVTLRCSPRSGDLSVYWYQQSLDQGLQFLIQYYNGEERAKGNILERFSAQQFPDLHSELNLSSLELGDSALYFCASSGPLRGSTDTQYFGPGTRLTVL.

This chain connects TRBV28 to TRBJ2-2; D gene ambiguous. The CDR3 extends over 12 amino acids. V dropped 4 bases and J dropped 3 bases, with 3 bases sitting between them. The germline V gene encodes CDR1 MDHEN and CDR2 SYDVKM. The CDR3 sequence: CASSSYTGELFF. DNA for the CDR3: TGTGCCAGCAGTTCTTACACCGGGGAGCTGTTTTTT.

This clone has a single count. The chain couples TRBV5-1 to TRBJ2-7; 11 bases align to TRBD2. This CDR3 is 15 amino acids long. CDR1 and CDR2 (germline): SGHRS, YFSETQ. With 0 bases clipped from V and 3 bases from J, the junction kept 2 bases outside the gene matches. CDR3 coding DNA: TGCGCCAGCAGCTTGGGACTAGCGGGGTACTACGAGCAGTACTTC. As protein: CASSLGLAGYYEQYF.

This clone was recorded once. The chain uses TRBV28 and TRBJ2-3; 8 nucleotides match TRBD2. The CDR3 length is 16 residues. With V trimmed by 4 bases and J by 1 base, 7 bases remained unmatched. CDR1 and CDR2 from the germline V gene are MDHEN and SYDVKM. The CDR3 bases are TGTGCCAGCAGTTCAAGGAGCGGGAGTGGCACAGATACGCAGTATTTT. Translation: CASSSRSGSGTDTQYF.

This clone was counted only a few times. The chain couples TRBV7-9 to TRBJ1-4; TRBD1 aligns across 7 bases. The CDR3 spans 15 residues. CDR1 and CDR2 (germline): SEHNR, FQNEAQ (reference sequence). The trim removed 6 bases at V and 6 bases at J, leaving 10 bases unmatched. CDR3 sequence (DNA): TGTGCCAGCAGTCCAGGGGGGACAGTTGATGAAAAACTGTTTTTT. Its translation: CASSPGGTVDEKLFF.

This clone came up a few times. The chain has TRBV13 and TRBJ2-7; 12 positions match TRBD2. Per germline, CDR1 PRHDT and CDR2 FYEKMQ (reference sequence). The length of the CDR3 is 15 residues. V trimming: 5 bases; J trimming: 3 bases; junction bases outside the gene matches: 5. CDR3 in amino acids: CASSKLAGGLYEQYF. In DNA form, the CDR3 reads TGTGCCAGCAGCAAGCTAGCGGGAGGGCTCTACGAGCAGTACTTC. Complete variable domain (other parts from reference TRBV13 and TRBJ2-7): AAGVIQSPRHLIKEKRETATLKCYPIPRHDTVYWYQQGPGQDPQFLISFYEKMQSDKGSIPDRFSAQQFSDYHSELNMSSLELGDSALYFCASSKLAGGLYEQYFGPGTRLTVT.

As DNA, the CDR3 is TGCGCCAGCAGCCAAGCAAGCGTCTCTGGGGCCAACGTCCTGACTTTC. Protein: CASSQASVSGANVLTF. V usage is TRBV4-3 and J usage is TRBJ2-6; D unclear. Germline-derived CDR1 and CDR2 are LGHNA and YSLEER. This CDR3 region has 16 residues. V was pared by 1 base and J by 0 bases, with 7 bases between.

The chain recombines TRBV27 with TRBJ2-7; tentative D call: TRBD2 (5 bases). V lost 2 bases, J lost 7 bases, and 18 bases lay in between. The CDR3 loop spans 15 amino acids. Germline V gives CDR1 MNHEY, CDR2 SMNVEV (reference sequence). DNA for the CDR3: TGTGCCAGCAGTTTAGGTGTTCGGGGTTTGAGGGAGCAGTACTTC. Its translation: CASSLGVRGLREQYF.

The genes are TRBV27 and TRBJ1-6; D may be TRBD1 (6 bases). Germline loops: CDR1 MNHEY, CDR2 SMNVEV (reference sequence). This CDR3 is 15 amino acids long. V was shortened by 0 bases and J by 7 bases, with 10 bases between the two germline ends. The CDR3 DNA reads TGTGCCAGCAGTTTATCCCCAGGGGTAAATTCACCCCTCCACTTT. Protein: CASSLSPGVNSPLHF.

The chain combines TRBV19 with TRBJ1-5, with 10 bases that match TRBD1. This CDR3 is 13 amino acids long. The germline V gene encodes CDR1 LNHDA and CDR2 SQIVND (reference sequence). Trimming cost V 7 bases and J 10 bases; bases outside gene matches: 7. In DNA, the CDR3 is TGTGCCAGTAAAGGACAGGGGGTAGGTCCCCAGCATTTT. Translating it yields CASKGQGVGPQHF.

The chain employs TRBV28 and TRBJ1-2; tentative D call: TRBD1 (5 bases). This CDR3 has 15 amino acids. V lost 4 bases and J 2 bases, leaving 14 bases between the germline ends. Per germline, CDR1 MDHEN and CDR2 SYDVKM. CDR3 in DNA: TGTGCCAGCAGTTCCAGCTGGGGGGTGAACTATGGCTACACCTTC. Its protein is CASSSSWGVNYGYTF.

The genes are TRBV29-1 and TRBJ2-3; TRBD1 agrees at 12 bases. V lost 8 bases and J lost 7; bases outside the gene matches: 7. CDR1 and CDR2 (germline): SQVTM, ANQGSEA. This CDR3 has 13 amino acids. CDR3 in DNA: TGCAGCCAGGGACAGGGGGCGCGAAATACGCAGTATTTT. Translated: CSQGQGARNTQYF.

The CDR3 DNA is TGTGCCAGTAGTCGTGGACTAGCGGGAACCACAGATACGCAGTATTTT. It translates to CASSRGLAGTTDTQYF. This chain joins TRBV19 and TRBJ2-3; 12 bases are shared with TRBD2. Germline V gene data show CDR1 as LNHDA and CDR2 as SQIVND (reference sequence). V gave up 5 bases and J gave up 2 bases; unmatched junction bases: 5. This CDR3 has 16 amino acids.

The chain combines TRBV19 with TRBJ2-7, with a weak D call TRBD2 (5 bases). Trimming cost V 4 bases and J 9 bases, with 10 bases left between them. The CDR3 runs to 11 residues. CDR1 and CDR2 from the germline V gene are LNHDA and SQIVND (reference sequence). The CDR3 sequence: CASSTDGVQYF. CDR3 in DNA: TGTGCCAGTAGTACCGACGGGGTGCAGTACTTC.